The 23 T cell receptor beta chains presented below share a single source sample, sequenced in a study of blood T cell repertoires in COVID-19. Sequencing used immunoSEQ multiplex PCR; TCRdb keeps in-frame clones, though not all of them. The table has around 140,000 clones, 65% to 85% seen once. The sample was peripheral blood. The receptors were sampled from a woman aged 55-69 years with acute or convalescent COVID-19.

The rearrangement joins TRBV9 to TRBJ1-5; 7 bases are a match to TRBD1. The CDR3 totals 19 residues. J was trimmed by 1 base and V by 0 bases; bases with no gene match: 13. Germline CDR1 reads SGDLS; CDR2 reads YYNGEE. CDR3 nucleotides: TGTGCCAGCAGCGTAGCTCACGGGTCTACGGGACAGAGCAATCAGCCCCAGCATTTT. Amino acid sequence: CASSVAHGSTGQSNQPQHF.

This clone was recorded once. This chain uses TRBV19 with TRBJ1-3; D perhaps matches TRBD1 (5 bases). V lost 3 bases to trimming and J lost 3 bases, with 9 bases between them. This CDR3 has 14 residues. In germline, CDR1 is LNHDA, CDR2 SQIVND (reference sequence). CDR3 nucleotide sequence: TGTGCCAGTAGTATCGGGGGACGTGGAAACACCATATATTTT. Protein sequence: CASSIGGRGNTIYF.

This chain connects TRBV30 to TRBJ2-1; 9 bases are a match to TRBD2. CDR3 length: 15 residues. Germline CDR1 is GTSNPN and CDR2 is SVGIG (reference sequence). With 3 bases clipped from V and 0 bases from J, the junction kept 3 bases outside the gene matches. The CDR3 region has the DNA TGTGCCTGGAGGCGGGAGGGTCGCTCCTACAATGAGCAGTTCTTC. This sequence encodes CAWRREGRSYNEQFF.

The V gene is TRBV7-2, the J gene TRBJ2-5; weak D call: TRBD2 (6 bases). The CDR3 is 15 residues long. Germline V gene data show CDR1 as SGHTA and CDR2 as FQGNSA. The V end lost 5 bases, the J end lost 5 bases, and 18 bases lay between the germline ends. CDR3 DNA: TGTGCCAGCAGCCCCGGGGCGCGGGATGATGAGACCCAGTACTTC. Amino acid sequence: CASSPGARDDETQYF.

This chain joins TRBV5-4 and TRBJ2-5; a weak D match, TRBD2 (5 bases). V was trimmed by 2 bases and J by 5 bases, leaving 13 bases between them. The CDR3 consists of 14 residues. Per the germline V gene, CDR1 is SGHNT and CDR2 is YYREEE (reference sequence). The CDR3 reads CASSLFLGDETQYF. CDR3 sequence (DNA): TGTGCCAGCAGCTTATTTCTGGGAGATGAGACCCAGTACTTC.

CDR3 in DNA: TGTGCCAGCAGCTGGGGGTCGGGGGCCCTCCACTTT. Translation: CASSWGSGALHF. The rearrangement joins TRBV7-9 to TRBJ1-6, with D perhaps matching TRBD1 (5 bases). CDR1 is SEHNR and CDR2 is FQNEAQ in the germline V gene (reference sequence). The CDR3 contains 12 residues. Trimming removed 4 bases from V and 14 bases from J, with 12 bases in between.

The chain recombines TRBV10-3 with TRBJ2-7, with 8 bases matching TRBD1. The V segment lost 5 bases and the J segment 5 bases; nucleotides outside the gene matches: 5. Germline V gene sequence: CDR1 ENHRY, CDR2 SYGVKD. This CDR3 has 13 residues. The CDR3 bases are TGTGCCATCAGTCCCAGGGGGCGCGACGAGCAGTACTTC. It encodes CAISPRGRDEQYF.

This clone was counted once. V and J are TRBV19 and TRBJ1-2; 7 nucleotides line up with TRBD1. The CDR3 is 15 amino acids. Germline V gene sequence: CDR1 LNHDA, CDR2 SQIVND (reference sequence). Germline trimming cut 7 bases from V and 0 bases from J; bases unmatched to any gene: 8. CDR3 sequence (DNA): TGTGCCAGTAACCCGGGACAGTACCCTAACTATGGCTACACCTTC. This gives the protein CASNPGQYPNYGYTF.

This sequence joins TRBV28 and TRBJ2-5, with TRBD2 matching 10 bases. Unmatched junction bases numbered 11, after V lost 6 bases and J lost 4 bases. CDR3 length equals 16 residues. Germline CDR1 MDHEN, CDR2 SYDVKM. The CDR3 nucleotides read TGTGCCAGCAGAACGGTACTAGCGGGACCCATAGAGACCCAGTACTTC. This codes for CASRTVLAGPIETQYF.

V usage is TRBV10-1 and J usage is TRBJ2-1, with 10 bases fitting TRBD2. The CDR3 covers 15 residues. Germline V gene lookup returns CDR1 WNHNN and CDR2 SYGVQD (reference sequence). Trimming at V came to 3 bases and at J to 8 bases, leaving 7 bases not matched to a gene. For the CDR3, the DNA is TGCGCCAGCAGTGAAACAGCGGGAGGGTGGGATGAGCAGTTCTTC. It encodes CASSETAGGWDEQFF.

The V call is TRBV2, the J call TRBJ1-1; 8 bases match TRBD1. This CDR3 spans 13 amino acids. V was pared by 5 bases and J by 4 bases, with 3 bases of the junction left unmatched. Per germline, CDR1 SNHLY and CDR2 FYNNEI. CDR3 sequence: CASSFGQGTEAFF. The CDR3 nucleotides are TGTGCCAGCAGTTTCGGACAGGGCACTGAAGCTTTCTTT.

The genes are TRBV11-1 and TRBJ2-7; 8 positions agree with TRBD1. V lost 2 bases and J lost 2; bases outside the gene matches: 5. CDR3 length: 15 amino acids. Germline V gene lookup returns CDR1 SGHAT and CDR2 FQDESV (reference sequence). The CDR3 nucleotides read TGTGCCAGCAGCTTAAGGACAGGGACCCCCTACGAGCAGTACTTC. Its translation is CASSLRTGTPYEQYF. Using reference TRBV11-1 and TRBJ2-7 for the parts outside the CDR3, the full variable domain is EAEVAQSPRYKITEKSQAVAFWCDPISGHATLYWYRQILGQGPELLVQFQDESVVDDSQLPKDRFSAERLKGVDSTLKIQPAELGDSAMYLCASSLRTGTPYEQYFGPGTRLTVT.

The chain carries TRBV21-1 and TRBJ2-7; the listed D gene, TRBD2, was not tested against the DNA. TRBV21-1 represents a pseudogene. This CDR3 has 15 amino acids. CDR3 nucleotides: TGTGCCAGCCGGCTATTTGTGGGAGTCCCGAGCGAGCAGTACTTC. Translation: CASRLFVGVPSEQYF.

This chain joins TRBV7-9 and TRBJ2-5; possibly TRBD1 for D (6 bases). V lost 4 bases and J 2 bases, leaving 11 bases between the germline ends. Germline V gene sequence: CDR1 SEHNR, CDR2 FQNEAQ (reference sequence). The CDR3 spans 14 residues. The CDR3 nucleotides read TGTGCCAGCAGCTCTCACAGGGCACAAGAGACCCAGTACTTC. Protein sequence: CASSSHRAQETQYF.

The V gene is TRBV6-1, the J gene TRBJ1-1; 7 nucleotides match TRBD1. This CDR3 comprises 17 residues. V gave up 4 bases and J gave up 2 bases; unmatched junction bases: 13. Germline V gives CDR1 MNHNS, CDR2 SASEGT. The CDR3, as DNA: TGTGCCAGCAGTGTAACACTGGGGGGACAGACTAACACTGAAGCTTTCTTT. Residues: CASSVTLGGQTNTEAFF.

The chain employs TRBV5-1 and TRBJ2-1; perhaps TRBD2 as D (6 bases). The CDR3 is made up of 15 amino acids. From germline, CDR1 is SGHRS and CDR2 YFSETQ. V lost 2 bases to trimming and J lost 3 bases, with 12 bases between them. This chain's CDR3 is CASSFGSKNYNEQFF. CDR3 sequence (DNA): TGCGCCAGCAGCTTCGGGAGTAAAAACTACAATGAGCAGTTCTTC.

The chain recombines TRBV27 with TRBJ1-5; TRBD1 is a possible D gene (5 bases). Looked up from germline, CDR1 is MNHEY and CDR2 is SMNVEV (reference sequence). Trimming stripped 6 bases from V and 0 bases from J, with 9 bases between. This CDR3 is built from 14 residues. The CDR3 DNA follows: TGTGCCAGCAGGGGGGGAGGTAGCAATCAGCCCCAGCATTTT. It translates to CASRGGGSNQPQHF.

This clone has just a few counts. The rearrangement links TRBV11-2 to TRBJ2-7; 7 bases agree with TRBD1. V dropped 2 bases and J dropped 3; count of bases not matched to a gene: 4. The CDR3 has 14 residues. Germline V gene data show CDR1 as SGHAT and CDR2 as FQNNGV. The CDR3 nucleotides are TGTGCCAGCAGCTTATTGGGACAGAACTACGAGCAGTACTTC. Translation: CASSLLGQNYEQYF.

The chain combines TRBV28 with TRBJ2-7; 8 bases line up with TRBD2. CDR1 and CDR2 from the germline V gene are MDHEN and SYDVKM. The trim removed 3 bases at V and 4 bases at J, leaving 14 bases unmatched. CDR3 length equals 17 residues. CDR3 coding DNA: TGTGCCAGCAGTTTGCTAGCGGGCCGTTCCGATGAATACGAGCAGTACTTC. Its translation is CASSLLAGRSDEYEQYF.

This clone was seen only a few times. The V call is TRBV27, the J call TRBJ2-7; tentative D call: TRBD2 (6 bases). CDR3 length equals 15 residues. Germline V gene data show CDR1 as MNHEY and CDR2 as SMNVEV (reference sequence). Trimming left V 6 bases short and J 5 bases short, with 20 bases between. In DNA form, the CDR3 reads TGTGCCAGCAGAATAGGACCGGGACTTAATCACGAGCAGTACTTC. Translating gives CASRIGPGLNHEQYF.

This chain links TRBV4-1 with TRBJ2-7; 7 bases agree with TRBD2. The CDR3 sequence is 14 residues long. The V segment lost 1 base and the J segment 4 bases; nucleotides outside the gene matches: 4. Germline V gene sequence: CDR1 MGHRA, CDR2 YSYEKL. CDR3 protein: CASSQAGGGYEQYF. CDR3 DNA: TGCGCCAGCAGCCAAGCGGGAGGAGGGTACGAGCAGTACTTC.

V and J are TRBV19 and TRBJ2-1, with TRBD2 identical over 12 bases. Germline lookup yields CDR1 LNHDA and CDR2 SQIVND (reference sequence). The CDR3 covers 17 residues. V lost 5 bases to trimming and J lost 5 bases; unmatched junction nucleotides: 10. The DNA for the CDR3 is TGTGCCAGTAGTCCAAGGGTTCGGACTAGCGGGAACAATGAGCAGTTCTTC. Protein sequence: CASSPRVRTSGNNEQFF.

V and J are TRBV10-3 and TRBJ1-2, with TRBD1 as a possible D gene (6 bases). CDR1 is ENHRY, CDR2 SYGVKD, per germline. The CDR3 covers 13 residues. The V end lost 6 bases, the J end lost 4 bases, and 12 bases lay between the germline ends. CDR3 in DNA: TGTGCCATCAGAGGAGGACAGATCTATGGCTACACCTTC. This translates into CAIRGGQIYGYTF.